Following are 21 T cell receptor beta chains from one sample sequenced in a study of blood T cell repertoires in COVID-19. TCRdb's copy holds only in-frame clones and misses some; the assay was immunoSEQ multiplex PCR. The sample consists of 65,000 to 70,000 clones, around 85% of them appearing once. Sequencing was done on a sample of peripheral blood. The receptor source for this set is a woman in her fifties or sixties with acute or convalescent COVID-19.

The chain employs TRBV7-9 and TRBJ1-4; the D gene is possibly TRBD1 (6 bases). Trimming removed 4 bases at V and 4 bases at J, with 10 bases between. CDR1 SEHNR and CDR2 FQNEAQ come from the germline V gene (reference sequence). This CDR3 has 14 residues. CDR3 in amino acids: CASSYGQINEKLFF. The DNA for the CDR3 is TGTGCCAGCAGCTACGGACAGATTAATGAAAAACTGTTTTTT.

The genes are TRBV6-5 and TRBJ1-1; possible D gene TRBD1, 5 bases. This CDR3 region has 13 residues. The germline V gene encodes CDR1 MNHEY and CDR2 SVGAGI. With 6 bases removed from V and 7 bases from J, the gap between germline ends came to 15 bases. The chain's CDR3 is CASRKSTGSEAFF. The DNA of the CDR3 is TGTGCCAGCAGGAAATCCACAGGAAGTGAAGCTTTCTTT.

The V call is TRBV6-5, the J call TRBJ1-6; D not resolved. Trimming took 0 bases from V and 10 from J, leaving 13 bases between them. Germline V gene sequence: CDR1 MNHEY, CDR2 SVGAGI. The CDR3 extends over 15 amino acids. The CDR3 loop is CASSYSANHWSPLHF. CDR3 nucleotides: TGTGCCAGCAGTTACTCGGCCAACCATTGGTCACCCCTCCACTTT.

J is TRBJ1-6 and V is TRBV6-6, with 8 bases aligning to TRBD1. The junction had 5 bases not matched to a gene; V was cut back by 7 bases and J by 6 bases. The CDR3 is 14 amino acids. CDR1 and CDR2 (germline): MNHNY, SVGAGI (reference sequence). As DNA, the CDR3 is TGTGCCAGCACCCTACAGGGGGGTAATTCACCCCTCCACTTT. This gives the protein CASTLQGGNSPLHF.

The chain links TRBV6-1 to TRBJ2-7, with 7 bases fitting TRBD2. CDR1 is MNHNS and CDR2 is SASEGT in the germline V gene. J lost 4 bases, V lost 0 bases, and 9 bases had no gene match. The CDR3 contains 16 residues. This chain's CDR3 is CASSEAGSGMSYEQYF. CDR3 coding DNA: TGTGCCAGCAGTGAAGCGGGGAGCGGGATGTCTTACGAGCAGTACTTC.

The V call is TRBV30, the J call TRBJ1-6; 8 bases map to TRBD1. V was pared by 4 bases and J by 11 bases, with 13 bases of the junction left unmatched. Per the germline V gene, CDR1 is GTSNPN and CDR2 is SVGIG (reference sequence). The CDR3 totals 15 residues. In nucleotides, the CDR3 is TGTGCCTGGACCGATAGGACAGGGCCTTCCACACCCCTCCACTTT. Protein: CAWTDRTGPSTPLHF.

This rearrangement joins TRBV6-5 to TRBJ2-7; D remains unclear. The CDR3 runs to 12 residues. The V and J ends lost 11 bases and 0 bases respectively, with 11 bases between them. Looked up from germline, CDR1 is MNHEY and CDR2 is SVGAGI. In DNA form, the CDR3 reads TGTGCCTCCTGCCTCGGCTCCTACGAGCAGTACTTC. It specifies CASCLGSYEQYF.

This chain's CDR3 is CASSLTLGGTGELFF. The CDR3 DNA reads as TGTGCCAGCAGCTTAACGCTGGGGGGCACCGGGGAGCTGTTTTTT. The V gene is TRBV7-3, the J gene TRBJ2-2; D perhaps matches TRBD2 (6 bases). Trimming removed 0 bases from V and 4 bases from J, with 9 bases in between. Germline V CDR1 and CDR2: SGHTA, FQGTGA. The CDR3 is 15 amino acids.

The V gene is TRBV15, the J gene TRBJ2-7, with 9 positions matching TRBD2. The germline gives CDR1 LNHNV, CDR2 YYDKDF (reference sequence). The CDR3 covers 14 residues. Trimming at V came to 3 bases and at J to 4 bases, leaving 4 bases not matched to a gene. The CDR3 region has the DNA TGTGCCACCAGCAGGCGGGGGGGGCAGTACGAGCAGTACTTC. This sequence encodes CATSRRGGQYEQYF.

The genes are TRBV9 and TRBJ2-5; 10 bases are a match to TRBD2. With 0 bases clipped from V and 2 bases from J, the junction kept 4 bases outside the gene matches. CDR3 size: 16 residues. Germline V CDR1 and CDR2: SGDLS, YYNGEE. This CDR3 reads CASSVGIAGGQETQYF. In nucleotides, the CDR3 is TGTGCCAGCAGCGTAGGTATAGCGGGGGGACAAGAGACCCAGTACTTC.

This rearrangement joins TRBV7-2 to TRBJ1-2, with D possibly being TRBD1 (5 bases). The V end was cut by 3 bases, the J end by 3 bases, with 11 bases between. In germline, CDR1 is SGHTA, CDR2 FQGNSA. This CDR3 has 14 amino acids. CDR3 in DNA: TGTGCCAGCAGCTTGCAGGGATTTGACTATGGCTACACCTTC. It codes for CASSLQGFDYGYTF.

J is TRBJ1-1 and V is TRBV10-3, with a weak D call TRBD1 (6 bases). The CDR3 runs 17 residues. With 4 bases removed from V and 0 bases from J, the gap between germline ends came to 18 bases. The germline V gene has CDR1 ENHRY and CDR2 SYGVKD. CDR3 protein: CAISGRTVGPMNTEAFF. The CDR3 DNA reads TGTGCCATCAGTGGGCGGACAGTCGGTCCTATGAACACTGAAGCTTTCTTT.

The chain links TRBV4-2 to TRBJ2-1, with 8 bases aligning to TRBD2. V lost 3 bases, J lost 2 bases, and 6 bases stayed unmatched. The CDR3 is 16 residues long. Germline CDR1 is LGHNA and CDR2 is YNFKEQ. The CDR3 bases are TGTGCCAGCAGCCAGCTACTAGCGGTTGCCTACAATGAGCAGTTCTTC. Its protein is CASSQLLAVAYNEQFF.

V gene TRBV28 combines with J gene TRBJ1-1; TRBD1 agrees at 8 bases. CDR1 is MDHEN, CDR2 SYDVKM, per germline. The CDR3 consists of 15 residues. The V and J ends lost 5 bases and 4 bases, in that order; junction bases with no gene match: 9. The CDR3 DNA follows: TGTGCCAGCAGTCCAACCGGACAGGGTCGCACTGAAGCTTTCTTT. Amino acid sequence: CASSPTGQGRTEAFF.

The chain carries TRBV19 and TRBJ2-2; 8 bases are shared with TRBD1. The V gene end was trimmed by 9 bases and the J gene end by 0 bases; junction bases not matched to a gene: 9. Germline V CDR1 and CDR2: LNHDA, SQIVND (reference sequence). The length of the CDR3 is 16 residues. The CDR3 DNA is TGTGCCAGCGGGCGGAGACAGGGGTCGAACACCGGGGAGCTGTTTTTT. Protein: CASGRRQGSNTGELFF.

This clone was picked up a small number of times. The junction differs from germline at one of its ends, possibly a read error. The V and J genes are TRBV7-3 and TRBJ2-2; 9 positions match TRBD2. Looked up from germline, CDR1 is SGHTA and CDR2 is FQGTGA. The CDR3 runs 15 residues. For the CDR3, the DNA is TGTGCCAGCAGCTTAGGACTAGCGATACACCGGGGAGCTGTTTTT. Translated, it gives CASSLGLAIHRGAVF.

The chain couples TRBV29-1 to TRBJ2-1; TRBD2 might be the D (6 bases). Germline CDR1 SQVTM, CDR2 ANQGSEA. CDR3 length: 13 amino acids. V lost 4 bases, J lost 7 bases, and 14 bases lay in between. CDR3 nucleotide sequence: TGCAGCGTTGCCCCGGGACTGGCTAATGAGCAGTTCTTC. Amino acid sequence: CSVAPGLANEQFF.

The gene calls are TRBV19 and TRBJ1-6, with a possible D match to TRBD1 (6 bases). This CDR3 comprises 16 residues. V was cut by 0 bases and J by 11 bases, with 17 bases left in between. Germline V CDR1 and CDR2: LNHDA, SQIVND (reference sequence). Here the CDR3 reads CASSIDGTGFATPLHF. CDR3 sequence (DNA): TGTGCCAGTAGTATAGACGGAACAGGGTTTGCTACACCCCTCCACTTT.

The chain employs TRBV5-1 and TRBJ1-1; 8 bases are a match to TRBD1. CDR1 is SGHRS, CDR2 YFSETQ, per germline. With V trimmed by 1 base and J by 5 bases, 4 bases remained unmatched. This CDR3 has 14 residues. The CDR3 DNA follows: TGCGCCAGCAGCTTGCACAGGGGGGATACTGAAGCTTTCTTT. It is translated as CASSLHRGDTEAFF.

The chain carries TRBV6-2 or TRBV6-3 and TRBJ1-6; 7 nucleotides agree with TRBD1. The germline CDR1 and CDR2 sequences are MNHEY and SVGEGT. The CDR3 is 14 amino acids. Germline trimming cut 5 bases from V and 13 bases from J; bases unmatched to any gene: 11. CDR3 sequence (DNA): TGTGCCAGCAGTCTACTACTTACAGGGGCCCCCCTCCACTTT. This codes for CASSLLLTGAPLHF.

The genes are TRBV5-6 and TRBJ2-2, with TRBD2 identical over 7 bases. V lost 0 bases and J lost 5; bases outside the gene matches: 1. The CDR3 spans 14 residues. The V gene's germline CDR1 is SGHDT and CDR2 YYEEEE. The CDR3 protein is CASSLAAGTGELFF. CDR3 bases: TGTGCCAGCAGCTTGGCAGCGGGAACCGGGGAGCTGTTTTTT.